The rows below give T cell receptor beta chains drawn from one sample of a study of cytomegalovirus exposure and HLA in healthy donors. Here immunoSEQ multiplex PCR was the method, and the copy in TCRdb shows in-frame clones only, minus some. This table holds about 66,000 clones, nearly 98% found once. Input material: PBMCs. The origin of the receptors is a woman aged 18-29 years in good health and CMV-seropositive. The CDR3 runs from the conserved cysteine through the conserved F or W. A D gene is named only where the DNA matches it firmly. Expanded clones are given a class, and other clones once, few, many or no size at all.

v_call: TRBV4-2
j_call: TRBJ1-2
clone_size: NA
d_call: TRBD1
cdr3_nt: TGTGCCAGCAGCCAAGATTTGGGACAGGGGTATGGCTACACCTTC
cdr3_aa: CASSQDLGQGYGYTF

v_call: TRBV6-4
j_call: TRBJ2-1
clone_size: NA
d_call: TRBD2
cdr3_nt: TGTGCCAGCAGTTTAGCGGGAGGCGACTACAATGAGCAGTTCTTC
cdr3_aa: CASSLAGGDYNEQFF

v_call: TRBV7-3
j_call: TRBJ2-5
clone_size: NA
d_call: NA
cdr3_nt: TGTGCCAGCAGCTTAGCCGGGAGCCAACAAGAGACCCAGTACTTC
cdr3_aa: CASSLAGSQQETQYF

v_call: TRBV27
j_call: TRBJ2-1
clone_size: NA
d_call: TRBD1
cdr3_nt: TGTGCCAGCAGTACCCGACAGGGCACTTACAATGAGCAGTTCTTC
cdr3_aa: CASSTRQGTYNEQFF

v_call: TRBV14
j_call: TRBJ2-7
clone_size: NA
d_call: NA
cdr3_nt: TGTGCCAGCAGCCAAGATCGGGGGAACCCCGCCTACGAGCAGTACTTC
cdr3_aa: CASSQDRGNPAYEQYF

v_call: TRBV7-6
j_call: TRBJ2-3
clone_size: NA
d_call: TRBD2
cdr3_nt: TGTGCCAGCAGCCTCGGGACTAGCGTCACAGATACGCAGTATTTT
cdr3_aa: CASSLGTSVTDTQYF

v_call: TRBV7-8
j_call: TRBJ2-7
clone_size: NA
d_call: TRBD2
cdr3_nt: TGTGCCAGCAGCTTTGGACTAGCGGGAGGAACCTACGAGCAGTACTTC
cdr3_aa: CASSFGLAGGTYEQYF

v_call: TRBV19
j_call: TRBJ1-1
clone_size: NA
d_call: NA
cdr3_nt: TGTGCCAGTAGTCTCCCAGGACAGTCGAACACTGAAGCTTTCTTT
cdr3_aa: CASSLPGQSNTEAFF

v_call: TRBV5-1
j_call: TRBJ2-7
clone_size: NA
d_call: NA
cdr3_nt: TGCGCCAGCAGCTTGGGGCCACAGGGACCCTACGAGCAGTACTTC
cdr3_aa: CASSLGPQGPYEQYF

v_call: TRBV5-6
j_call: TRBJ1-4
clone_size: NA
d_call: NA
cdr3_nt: TGTGCCAGCAGCTTGGCCTTGACAGTTTCGGAAAAACTGTTTTTT
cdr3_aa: CASSLALTVSEKLFF

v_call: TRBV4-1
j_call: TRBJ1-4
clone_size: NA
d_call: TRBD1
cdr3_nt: TGCGCCAGCAGCCTGGACAGGGGGCACGGTGGTAATGAAAAACTGTTTTTT
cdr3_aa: CASSLDRGHGGNEKLFF

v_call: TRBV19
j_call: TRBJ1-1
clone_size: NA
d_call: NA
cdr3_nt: TGTGCCACCACCACAGGGATCACTGAAGCTTTCTTT
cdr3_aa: CATTTGITEAFF

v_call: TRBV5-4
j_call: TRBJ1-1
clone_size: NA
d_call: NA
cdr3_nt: TGTGCCAGCAGCTTGGTTGGGGGAGGCACTGAAGCTTTCTTT
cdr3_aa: CASSLVGGGTEAFF

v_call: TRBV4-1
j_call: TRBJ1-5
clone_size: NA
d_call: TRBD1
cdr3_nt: TGCGCCAGCAGCCAAGATATGCAGGGGGGTCAGCCCCAGCATTTT
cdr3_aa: CASSQDMQGGQPQHF

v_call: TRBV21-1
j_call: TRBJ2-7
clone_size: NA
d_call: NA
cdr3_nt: TGTGCCAGCAGCCCTTGCGGGCCCGCGCCATACGAGCAGTACTTC
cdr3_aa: CASSPCGPAPYEQYF

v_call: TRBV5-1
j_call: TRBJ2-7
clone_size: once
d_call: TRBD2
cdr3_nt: TGCGCCAGCAGCGCCTCCGGGACTAGCGGGAGATCCCAGCAGTACTTC
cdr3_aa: CASSASGTSGRSQQYF

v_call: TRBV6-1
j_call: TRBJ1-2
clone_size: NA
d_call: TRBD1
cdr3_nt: TGTGCCAGCATGGGACAGGGTAAAGGCTACACCTTC
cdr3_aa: CASMGQGKGYTF

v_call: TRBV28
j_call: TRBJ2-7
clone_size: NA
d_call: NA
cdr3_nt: TGTGCCAGCAGTACTTACGAGCAGTACTTC
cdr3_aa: CASSTYEQYF

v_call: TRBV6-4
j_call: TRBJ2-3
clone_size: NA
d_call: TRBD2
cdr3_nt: TGTGCCAGCAGTGACTCTGCGGGAGGGCCAGATACGCAGTATTTT
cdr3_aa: CASSDSAGGPDTQYF

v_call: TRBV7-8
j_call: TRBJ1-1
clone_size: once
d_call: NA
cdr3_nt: TGTGCCAGCAAGAGGATACCCGTCGCGGGGTATGGCACTGAAGCTTTCTTT
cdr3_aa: CASKRIPVAGYGTEAFF

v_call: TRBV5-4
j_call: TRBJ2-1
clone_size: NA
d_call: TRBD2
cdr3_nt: TGTGCCAGCAGCATCCCCACTAGCGGGAGCCTCAATGAGCAGTTCTTC
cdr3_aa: CASSIPTSGSLNEQFF

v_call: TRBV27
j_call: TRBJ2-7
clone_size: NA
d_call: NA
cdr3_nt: TGTGCCAGCAGTAGGGACTTTTCCTCCTACGAGCAGTACTTC
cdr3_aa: CASSRDFSSYEQYF

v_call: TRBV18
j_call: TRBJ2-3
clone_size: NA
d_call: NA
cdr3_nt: TGTGCCAGCTCACCGGGCGGGACAGATACAGATACGCAGTATTTT
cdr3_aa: CASSPGGTDTDTQYF

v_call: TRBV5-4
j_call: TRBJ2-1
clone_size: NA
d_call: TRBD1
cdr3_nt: TGTGCCAGCAGCTTGCGGACAGGGAGGTACAATGAGCAGTTCTTC
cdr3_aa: CASSLRTGRYNEQFF

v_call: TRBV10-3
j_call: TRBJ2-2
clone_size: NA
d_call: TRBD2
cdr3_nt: TGTGCCATCAGTGAGAAGCTAGCGGCGGACGCGAACACCGGGGAGCTGTTTTTT
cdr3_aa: CAISEKLAADANTGELFF

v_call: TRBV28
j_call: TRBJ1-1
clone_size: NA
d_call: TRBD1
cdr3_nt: TGTGCCAGCAGCCTATCGGGACAGGGGAAGGGTGAAGCTTTCTTT
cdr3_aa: CASSLSGQGKGEAFF

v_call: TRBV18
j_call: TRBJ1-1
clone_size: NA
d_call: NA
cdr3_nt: TGTGCCAGCTCACCAGAGGGTTTGGGTGGTGAAGCTTTCTTT
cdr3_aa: CASSPEGLGGEAFF

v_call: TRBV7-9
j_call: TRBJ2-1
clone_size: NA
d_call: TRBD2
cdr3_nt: TGTGCCAGCAGCCCTAGCGGGAGTTTGGGCGATGAGCAGTTCTTC
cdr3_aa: CASSPSGSLGDEQFF

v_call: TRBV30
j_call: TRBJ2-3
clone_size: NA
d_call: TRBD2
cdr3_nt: TGTGCCTGCTCTATAGCGGGAGGAAAAGATACGCAGTATTTT
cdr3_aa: CACSIAGGKDTQYF

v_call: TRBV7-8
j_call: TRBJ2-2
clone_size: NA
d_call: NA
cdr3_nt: TGTGCCAGCAGCTTACCGGGACCGGGAGTCGTCGGGGAGCTGTTTTTT
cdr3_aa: CASSLPGPGVVGELFF

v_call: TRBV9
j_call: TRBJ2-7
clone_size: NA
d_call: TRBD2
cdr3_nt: TGTGCCAGCAGCGTAGAAGGGACTAGCCCCTACGAGCAGTACTTC
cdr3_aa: CASSVEGTSPYEQYF

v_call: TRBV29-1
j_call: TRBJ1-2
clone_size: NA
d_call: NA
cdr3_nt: TGCAGCGTAGCGGATCCTAGTGGCTACACCTTC
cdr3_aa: CSVADPSGYTF

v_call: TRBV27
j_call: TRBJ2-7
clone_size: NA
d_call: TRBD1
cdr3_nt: TGTGCCAGCAGTTTCTTGGGACAGTACGAGCAGTACTTC
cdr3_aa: CASSFLGQYEQYF

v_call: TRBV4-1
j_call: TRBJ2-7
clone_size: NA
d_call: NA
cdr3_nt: TGCGCCAGCAGCCAAGACATCGGCGGCCGGGGTTGGGACTACGAGCAGTACTTC
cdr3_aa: CASSQDIGGRGWDYEQYF

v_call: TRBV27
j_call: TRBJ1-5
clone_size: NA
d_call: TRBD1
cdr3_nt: TGTGCCAGCATACGGAGGGGACAGTACAATCAGCCCCAGCATTTT
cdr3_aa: CASIRRGQYNQPQHF

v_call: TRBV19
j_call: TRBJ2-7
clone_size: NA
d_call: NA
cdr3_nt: TGTGCCAGTAGTGCAAGGGGTTGGGCCAACGAGCAGTACTTC
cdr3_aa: CASSARGWANEQYF

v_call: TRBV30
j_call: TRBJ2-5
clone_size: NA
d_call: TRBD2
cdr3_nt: TGTGCCTGGAGGGTATTTCGGAGCGGGAGGGGACAGACCCAGTACTTC
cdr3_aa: CAWRVFRSGRGQTQYF

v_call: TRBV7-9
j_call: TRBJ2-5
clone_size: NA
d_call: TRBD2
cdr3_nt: TGTGCCAGCAGCCCCCTGACTAGCGGAACGTACCAAGAGACCCAGTACTTC
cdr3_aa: CASSPLTSGTYQETQYF

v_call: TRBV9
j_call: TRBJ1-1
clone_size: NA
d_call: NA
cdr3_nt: TGTGCCAGCAGCGTAGCCGCAGGGAACACTGAAGCTTTCTTT
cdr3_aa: CASSVAAGNTEAFF

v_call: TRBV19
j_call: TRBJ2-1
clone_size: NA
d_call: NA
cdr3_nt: TGTGCCAGTAGGCAAAGAGGGAGCTCCTACAATGAGCAGTTCTTC
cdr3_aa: CASRQRGSSYNEQFF

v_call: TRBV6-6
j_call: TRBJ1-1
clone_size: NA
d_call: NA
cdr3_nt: TGTGCCAGCAGTCCTGATTGGACACCCGGGACTGAAGCTTTCTTT
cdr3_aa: CASSPDWTPGTEAFF

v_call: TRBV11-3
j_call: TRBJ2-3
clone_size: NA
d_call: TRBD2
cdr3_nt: TGTGCCAGCAGCCCCGGGACTACAACAGATACGCAGTATTTT
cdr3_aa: CASSPGTTTDTQYF

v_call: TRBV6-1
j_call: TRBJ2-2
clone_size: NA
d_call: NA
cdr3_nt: TGTGCCAGCAGTGAAACCGGGGGCACCGGGGAGCTGTTTTTT
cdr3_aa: CASSETGGTGELFF

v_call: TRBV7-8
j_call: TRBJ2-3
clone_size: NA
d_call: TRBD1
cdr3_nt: TGTGCCAGCAGCTCGCGGCAGGGGGCTAGCACAGATACGCAGTATTTT
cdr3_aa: CASSSRQGASTDTQYF

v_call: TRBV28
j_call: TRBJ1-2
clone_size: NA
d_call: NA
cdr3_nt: TGTGCCCTACTAGTGGCTAACTATGGCTACACCTTC
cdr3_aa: CALLVANYGYTF

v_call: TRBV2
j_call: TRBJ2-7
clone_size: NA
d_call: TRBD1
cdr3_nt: TGTGCCAGCAAAGGGACAGAACGCTACGAGCAGTACTTC
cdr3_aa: CASKGTERYEQYF

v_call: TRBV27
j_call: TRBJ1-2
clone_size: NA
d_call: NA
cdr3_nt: TGTGCCAGCAGCCTCGGGGTTTCGACTGGCTACACCTTC
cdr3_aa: CASSLGVSTGYTF

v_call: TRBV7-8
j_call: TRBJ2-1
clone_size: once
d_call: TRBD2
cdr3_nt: TGTGCCAGCAGCTTGGGACTAGCTCGCAATGAGCAGTTCTTC
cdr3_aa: CASSLGLARNEQFF

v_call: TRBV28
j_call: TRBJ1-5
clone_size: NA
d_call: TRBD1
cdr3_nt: TGTGCCAGCAGTTCAGACAGGGTCAGCAATCAGCCCCAGCATTTT
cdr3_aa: CASSSDRVSNQPQHF

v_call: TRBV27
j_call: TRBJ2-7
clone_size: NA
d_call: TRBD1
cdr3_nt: TGTGCCAGCAGTTTATGGGCAGGGGGCTACGAGCAGTACTTC
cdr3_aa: CASSLWAGGYEQYF

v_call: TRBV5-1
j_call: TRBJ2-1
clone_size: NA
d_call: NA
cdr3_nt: TGCGCCAGCAGCTTGTTTATGAAGGGCGGGGAATCCTACAATGAGCAGTTCTTC
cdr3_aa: CASSLFMKGGESYNEQFF

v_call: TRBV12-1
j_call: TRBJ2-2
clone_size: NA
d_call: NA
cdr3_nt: TGTGCCAGCAGCTTTACGCAGGGACTGGGGGGGGGTGCCGGGGAGCTGTTTTTT
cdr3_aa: CASSFTQGLGGGAGELFF

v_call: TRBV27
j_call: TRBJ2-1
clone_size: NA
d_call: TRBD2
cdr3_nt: TGTGCCAGCACCACTAGCGGGAGGGCCAACTACAATGAGCAGTTCTTC
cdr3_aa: CASTTSGRANYNEQFF